This T cell receptor beta chain was sequenced in a study of T-cell memory formation after mild COVID-19. Overall study: Among the donors, TCR clusters were largely specific to each donor. Findings and caveats of the study: CM and EM subsets held most contracting CD4+ clones; EMRA held CD8+ ones. The finding that pre-infection memory included some responding clones suggested that cross-reactive memory joined.

V dropped 5 bases and J dropped 6 bases, with 3 bases sitting between them. The CDR3 has 11 amino acids. Germline CDR1 and CDR2: KGHDR and SFDVKD. Using its own MiXCR run on the 5' RACE reads, TCRdb lists one record per CDR3 protein. The table lists fewer than 450,000 distinct CDR3 sequences, roughly 24% of them singletons. A word on this clonotype: Antigen: not known.

The sample consisted of PBMCs or a T cell subset sorted from them (not recorded which). The receptor's source is an adult woman who had mild COVID-19 (a few samples of this study predate the infection). Cell type and time point are not known. The rearrangement joins TRBV24-1 to TRBJ2-2, with D unclear. This CDR3 reads CATSVAGELFF. In DNA, the CDR3 is TGTGCCACCAGTGTCGCCGGGGAGCTGTTTTTT.